This is a list of T cell receptor beta chains from one sample in a study of CD8+CD57+ T cells in acquired aplastic anemia. TCRdb redid the calling of the reads with MiXCR, one entry per CDR3 protein. The data contain 150,000 to 200,000 distinct CDR3 sequences, 64% of them seen just once; the ten biggest clones take up just over 45%. Material for sequencing was sorted CD4+, CD8+, or CD8+CD57+ T cells (not recorded which) from PBMCs. These receptors came from a human donor with severe aplastic anemia or a healthy control (not recorded which). Each CDR3 is given with its conserved first and last residue.

V gene	J gene	CDR3 protein
TRBV7-3	TRBJ2-2	CASGLPQGNTGELFF
TRBV10-3	TRBJ1-2	CAISVQEGYGYTF
TRBV7-8	TRBJ1-4	CASSQDELGALLHF
TRBV2	TRBJ2-7	CASSEASPGYEQYF
TRBV5-4	TRBJ2-7	CASSLLLPSSDSYEQYF
TRBV19	TRBJ2-7	CASSIRADRPPYEQYF
TRBV2	TRBJ2-7	CASSVAVRNLEQYF
TRBV20-1	TRBJ1-2	CSASSGQGNYGYTF
TRBV29-1	TRBJ1-3	CSVEDQGADGNTIYF
TRBV5-6	TRBJ2-5	CASSLGQGGEETQYF
TRBV7-2	TRBJ2-3	CASRSGTGFDTDTQYF
TRBV20-1	TRBJ2-3	CSARGLAGGRDTQYF
TRBV29-1	TRBJ2-7	CSVEETYEQYF
TRBV24-1	TRBJ2-2	CATSPPGGVRTGELFF
TRBV15	TRBJ2-3	CATSRRITDTQYF
TRBV7-9	TRBJ1-1	CASSLTGPEAFF
TRBV7-9	TRBJ2-1	CASSLSRQGDNEQFF
TRBV19	TRBJ1-1	CASSWGAEAFF
TRBV25-1	TRBJ1-4	CASSMRGGNEKLFF
TRBV19	TRBJ1-5	CASSPPTVSNQLQHF
TRBV7-3	TRBJ2-1	CASSLRVKDLNEQFF
TRBV2	TRBJ1-2	CASSEGSGRSNYGYTF
TRBV15	TRBJ2-1	CATSGDLTRRKEGREQFF
TRBV20-1	TRBJ1-1	CSARRPGRTEAFF
TRBV19	TRBJ2-2	CATDRGPTGELFF
TRBV20-1	TRBJ2-7	CSASAPDRHYEQYF
TRBV4-1	TRBJ2-1	CASSPSGLLAGLTYNEQFF
TRBV2	TRBJ2-2	CASSVKEGSGELSF
TRBV25-1	TRBJ2-5	CASSELGTETQYF
TRBV20-1	TRBJ2-7	CSAKRRGLALAEQYF
TRBV7-9	TRBJ2-5	CASSPEQGPWETQYF
TRBV9	TRBJ1-4	CASSVGGRGHEKLFF
TRBV2	TRBJ2-1	CASSAPIGGSATKQSF
TRBV19	TRBJ2-7	CASSPTGGPNEQYF
TRBV24-1	TRBJ2-5	CATSASGRETQYF
TRBV20-1	TRBJ2-5	CSASSWQTQETQYF
TRBV4-2	TRBJ1-1	CASSQGSQPEAFF
TRBV20-1	TRBJ2-7	CSAGTYEQYF
TRBV4-2	TRBJ1-1	CASSQESGLNTEAFF
TRBV7-2	TRBJ1-2	CASRSQTGHNSYTF
TRBV2	TRBJ2-1	CASSRHQSSYNEQFF
TRBV12-3/TRBV12-4	TRBJ2-6	CASSLQGAGANVLTF
TRBV2	TRBJ2-2	CASSEARSNTGELFF
TRBV27	TRBJ2-5	CASSLGPSGGQDQETQYF
TRBV5-1	TRBJ2-2	CASSLRLAGGSSGELFF
TRBV7-9	TRBJ1-5	CASSLAMGQDYNQPQHF
TRBV6-6	TRBJ2-2	CASSYSILGGELFF
TRBV5-5	TRBJ2-7	CASRHGQEGPYEQYF
TRBV19	TRBJ1-5	CASSMRRQWGQPQHF
TRBV5-4	TRBJ2-7	CASSPSGGGLSYEQYF
TRBV9	TRBJ2-7	CASSAEGPYEQYF
TRBV2	TRBJ1-2	CASSGMGPIYGYTF
TRBV2	TRBJ2-5	CASSEALPGGAHETQYF
TRBV5-6	TRBJ2-7	CASSMGTSDEQYF
TRBV11-2	TRBJ2-7	CASSAATGSGSYEQYF
TRBV6-4	TRBJ1-1	CATRTGQSNTEAFF
TRBV9	TRBJ2-5	CASSVGGTDKETQYF
TRBV20-1	TRBJ1-2	CSARGRGVDWGGYTF
TRBV5-1	TRBJ1-1	CASSFGPGGTEAFF
TRBV7-2	TRBJ2-5	CASRPEWGQGRGAETQYF